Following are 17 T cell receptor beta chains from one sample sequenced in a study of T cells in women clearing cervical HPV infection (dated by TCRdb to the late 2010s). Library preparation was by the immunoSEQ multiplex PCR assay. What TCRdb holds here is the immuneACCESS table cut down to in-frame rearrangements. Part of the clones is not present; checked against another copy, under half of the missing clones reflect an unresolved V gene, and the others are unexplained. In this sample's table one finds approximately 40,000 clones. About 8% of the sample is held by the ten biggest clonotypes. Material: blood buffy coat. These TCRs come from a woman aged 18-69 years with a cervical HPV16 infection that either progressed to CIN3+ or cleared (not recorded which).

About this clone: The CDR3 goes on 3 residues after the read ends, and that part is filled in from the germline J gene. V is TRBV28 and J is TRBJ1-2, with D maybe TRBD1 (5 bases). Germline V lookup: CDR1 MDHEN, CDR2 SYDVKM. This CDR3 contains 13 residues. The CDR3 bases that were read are TGTGCCAGCACTCCCGACAGACCTAGAGGC. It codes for CASTPDRPRG. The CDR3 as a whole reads CASTPDRPRGYTF.

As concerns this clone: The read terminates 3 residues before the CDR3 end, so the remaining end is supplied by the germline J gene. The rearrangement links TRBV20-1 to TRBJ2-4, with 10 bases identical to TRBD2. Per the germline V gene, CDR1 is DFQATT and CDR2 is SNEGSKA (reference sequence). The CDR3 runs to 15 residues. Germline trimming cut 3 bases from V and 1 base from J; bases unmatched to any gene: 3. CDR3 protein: CSASLAGEAKNIQYF. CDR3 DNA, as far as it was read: TGCAGTGCTAGTCTAGCGGGAGAGGCCAAAAACATT.

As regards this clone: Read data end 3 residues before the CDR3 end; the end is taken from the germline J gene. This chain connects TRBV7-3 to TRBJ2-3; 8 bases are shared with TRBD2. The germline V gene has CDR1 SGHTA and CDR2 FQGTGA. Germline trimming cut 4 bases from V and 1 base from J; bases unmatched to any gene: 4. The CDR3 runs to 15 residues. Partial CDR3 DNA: TGTGCCAGCAGCTCTAGCGGGTTTGGCACAGATACG. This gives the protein CASSSSGFGTDT. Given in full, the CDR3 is CASSSSGFGTDTQYF.

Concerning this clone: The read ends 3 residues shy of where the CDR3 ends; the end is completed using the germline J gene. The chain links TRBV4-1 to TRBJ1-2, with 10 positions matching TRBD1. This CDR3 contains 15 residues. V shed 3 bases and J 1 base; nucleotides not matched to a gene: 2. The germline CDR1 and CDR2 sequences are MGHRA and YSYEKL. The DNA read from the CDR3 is TGCGCCAGCAGCCAGGGGGACAGGGGTAACTATGGC. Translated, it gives CASSQGDRGNYG. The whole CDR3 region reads CASSQGDRGNYGYTF.

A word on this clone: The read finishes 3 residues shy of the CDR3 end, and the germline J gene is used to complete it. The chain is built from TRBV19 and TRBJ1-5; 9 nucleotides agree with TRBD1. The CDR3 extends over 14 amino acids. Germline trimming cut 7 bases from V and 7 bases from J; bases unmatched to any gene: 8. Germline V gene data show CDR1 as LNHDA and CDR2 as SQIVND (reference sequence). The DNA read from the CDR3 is TGTGCCAGTATAGCGGGACAGGGAGGACAGCCC. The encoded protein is CASIAGQGGQP. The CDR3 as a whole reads CASIAGQGGQPQHF.

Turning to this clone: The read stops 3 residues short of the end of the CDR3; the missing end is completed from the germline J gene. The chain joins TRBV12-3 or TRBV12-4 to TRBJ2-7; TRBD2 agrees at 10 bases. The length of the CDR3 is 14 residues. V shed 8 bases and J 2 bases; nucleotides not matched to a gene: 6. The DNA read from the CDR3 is TGTGCCAGCGAAAGCGGGAGGGCCCCCTACGAG. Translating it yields CASESGRAPYE. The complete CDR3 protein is CASESGRAPYEQYF.

CDR3: CAISEFTGTGNNEKLFF. Partial CDR3 DNA: TGTGCCATCAGTGAGTTCACCGGGACAGGTAATAATGAAAAA. The chain has TRBV10-3 and TRBJ1-4; 8 bases map to TRBD1. The read comes to an end 3 residues before the CDR3 does, leaving the germline J gene to fill in the end. Germline V gene data show CDR1 as ENHRY and CDR2 as SYGVKD. The CDR3 is 17 amino acids. V shed 1 base and J 4 bases; nucleotides not matched to a gene: 8.

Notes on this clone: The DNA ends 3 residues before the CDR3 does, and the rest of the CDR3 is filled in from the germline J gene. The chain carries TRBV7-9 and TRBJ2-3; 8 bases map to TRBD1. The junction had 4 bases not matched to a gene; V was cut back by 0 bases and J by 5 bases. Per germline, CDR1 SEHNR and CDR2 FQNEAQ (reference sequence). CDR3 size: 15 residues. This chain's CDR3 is CASSLASGGVDTQYF. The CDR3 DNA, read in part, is TGTGCCAGCAGCTTAGCTTCAGGGGGCGTAGATACG.

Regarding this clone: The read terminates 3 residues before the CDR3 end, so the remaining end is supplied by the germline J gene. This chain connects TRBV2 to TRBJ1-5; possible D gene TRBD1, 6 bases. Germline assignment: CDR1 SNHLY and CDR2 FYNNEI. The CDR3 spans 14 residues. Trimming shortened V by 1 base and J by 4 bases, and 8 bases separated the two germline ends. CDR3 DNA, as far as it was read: TGTGCCAGCAGTGAAGAGGGGGTTAATCAGCCC. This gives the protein CASSEEGVNQP. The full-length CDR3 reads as CASSEEGVNQPQHF. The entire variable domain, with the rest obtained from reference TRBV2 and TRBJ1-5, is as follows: EPEVTQTPSHQVTQMGQEVILRCVPISNHLYFYWYRQILGQKVEFLVSFYNNEISEKSEIFDDQFSVERPDGSNFTLKIRSTKLEDSAMYFCASSEEGVNQPQHFGDGTRLSIL.

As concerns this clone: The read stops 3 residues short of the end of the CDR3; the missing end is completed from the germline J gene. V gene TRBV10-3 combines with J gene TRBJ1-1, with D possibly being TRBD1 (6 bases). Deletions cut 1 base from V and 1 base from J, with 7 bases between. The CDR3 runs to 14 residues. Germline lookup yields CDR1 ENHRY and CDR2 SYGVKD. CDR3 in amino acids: CAISELGANTEAFF. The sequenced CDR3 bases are TGTGCCATCAGTGAGTTGGGGGCGAACACTGAA.

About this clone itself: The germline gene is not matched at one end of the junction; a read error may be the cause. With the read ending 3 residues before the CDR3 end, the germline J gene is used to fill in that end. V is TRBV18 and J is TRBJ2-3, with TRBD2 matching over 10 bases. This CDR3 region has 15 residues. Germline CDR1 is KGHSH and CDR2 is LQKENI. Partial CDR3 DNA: TGTGCTAGCTCACCGAGCGGGGGGGGCACAGATACG. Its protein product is CASSPSGGGTDT. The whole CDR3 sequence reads CASSPSGGGTDTQYF.

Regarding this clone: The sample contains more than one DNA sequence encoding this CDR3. The CDR3 DNA, read in part, is TGTGCCAGCAGTGGTCCGGGACAGGGGGGTTACGAG. Protein product: CASSGPGQGGYE. The whole CDR3 protein reads CASSGPGQGGYEQYF. This rearrangement joins TRBV6-1 to TRBJ2-7, with 11 bases identical to TRBD1. The read ends 3 residues early relative to the CDR3; the germline J gene fills the gap. V dropped 4 bases and J dropped 4; count of bases not matched to a gene: 6. Germline CDR1 MNHNS, CDR2 SASEGT. The CDR3 runs to 15 residues.

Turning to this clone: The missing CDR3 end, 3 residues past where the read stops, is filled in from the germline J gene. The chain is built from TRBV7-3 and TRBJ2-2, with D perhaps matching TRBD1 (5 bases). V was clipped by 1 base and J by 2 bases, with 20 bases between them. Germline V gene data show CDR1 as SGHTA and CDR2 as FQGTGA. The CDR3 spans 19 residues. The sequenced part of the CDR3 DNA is TGTGCCAGCAGCTTAAATCGCCTGGACACCCGTAATAACACCGGGGAG. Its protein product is CASSLNRLDTRNNTGE. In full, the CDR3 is CASSLNRLDTRNNTGELFF.

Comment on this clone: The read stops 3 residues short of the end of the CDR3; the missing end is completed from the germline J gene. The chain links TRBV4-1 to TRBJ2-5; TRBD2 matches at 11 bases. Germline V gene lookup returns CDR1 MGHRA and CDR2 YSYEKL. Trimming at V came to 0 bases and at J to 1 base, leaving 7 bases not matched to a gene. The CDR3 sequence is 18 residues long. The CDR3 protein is CASSQDLAGGRRQETQYF. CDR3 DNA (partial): TGCGCCAGCAGCCAAGATCTAGCGGGGGGTCGCCGCCAAGAGACC.

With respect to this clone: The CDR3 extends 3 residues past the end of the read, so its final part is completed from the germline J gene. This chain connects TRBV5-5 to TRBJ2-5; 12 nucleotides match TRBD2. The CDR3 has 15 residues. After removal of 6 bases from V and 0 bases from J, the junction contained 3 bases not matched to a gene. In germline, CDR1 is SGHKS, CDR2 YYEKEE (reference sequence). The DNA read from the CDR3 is TGTGCCAGCACCCTAGCGGGAGGGTACCAAGAGACC. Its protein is CASTLAGGYQET. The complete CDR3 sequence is CASTLAGGYQETQYF.

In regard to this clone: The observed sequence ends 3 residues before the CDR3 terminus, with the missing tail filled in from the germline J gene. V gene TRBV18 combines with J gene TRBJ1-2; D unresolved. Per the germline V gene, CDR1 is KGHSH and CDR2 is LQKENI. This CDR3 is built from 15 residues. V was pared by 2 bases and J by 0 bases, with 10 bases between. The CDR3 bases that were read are TGTGCCAGCTCACCAGAGGCAAATTCTAACTATGGC. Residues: CASSPEANSNYG. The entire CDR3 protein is CASSPEANSNYGYTF.

The sequenced CDR3 bases are TGCGCCAGCAGCTTGGCAGCAGGAGCTGGAAACACC. The encoded protein is CASSLAAGAGNT. In full, the CDR3 is CASSLAAGAGNTIYF. This sequence joins TRBV5-1 and TRBJ1-3, with D uncertain. The CDR3 end is not reached by the read, which stops 3 residues before it; the germline J gene fills it in. The CDR3 runs to 15 residues. Trimming took off 0 bases at V and 2 bases at J, with 9 bases between the two ends. Germline lookup yields CDR1 SGHRS and CDR2 YFSETQ.